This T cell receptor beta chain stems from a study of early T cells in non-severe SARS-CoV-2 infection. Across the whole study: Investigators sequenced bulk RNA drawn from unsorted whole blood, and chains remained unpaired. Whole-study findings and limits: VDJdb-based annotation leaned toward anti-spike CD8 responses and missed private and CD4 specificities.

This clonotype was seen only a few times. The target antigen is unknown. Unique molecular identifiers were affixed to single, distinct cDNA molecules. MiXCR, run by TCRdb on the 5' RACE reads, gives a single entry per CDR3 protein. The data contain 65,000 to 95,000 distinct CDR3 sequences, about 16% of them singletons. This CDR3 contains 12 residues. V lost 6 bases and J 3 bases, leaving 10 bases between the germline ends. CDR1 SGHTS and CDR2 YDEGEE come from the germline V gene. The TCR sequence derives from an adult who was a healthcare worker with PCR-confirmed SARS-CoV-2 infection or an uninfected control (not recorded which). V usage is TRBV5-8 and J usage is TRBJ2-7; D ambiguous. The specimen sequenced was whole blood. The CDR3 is CASTRVFYEQYF. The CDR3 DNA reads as TGTGCCAGCACCCGGGTTTTCTACGAGCAGTACTTC.